The 10 T cell receptor beta chains in this list originate from one sample, sequenced in a study of shared clonotypes between healthy human individuals. TCRdb keeps only in-frame clones here, not all; method: immunoSEQ multiplex PCR. The table includes roughly 640,000 clones, about 97% detected once. The sequenced sample was naive CD4+ T cells sorted from blood. Subset described: CD45RA+ positively selected. These TCRs come from a woman in her twenties or thirties in good health.

The chain recombines TRBV4-1 with TRBJ2-4; 9 bases align to TRBD1. Germline assignment: CDR1 MGHRA and CDR2 YSYEKL. V was pared by 1 base and J by 7 bases, with 14 bases of the junction left unmatched. The CDR3 runs 18 residues. This CDR3 is CASSQVGFPGTGKNIQYF. CDR3 in DNA: TGCGCCAGCAGCCAAGTAGGTTTCCCCGGGACAGGGAAGAACATTCAGTACTTC.

This chain connects TRBV25-1 to TRBJ2-1; 7 nucleotides align to TRBD2. This CDR3 comprises 13 residues. V dropped 10 bases and J dropped 6; count of bases not matched to a gene: 9. CDR1 and CDR2 (germline): MGHDK, SYGVNS. The CDR3: CATRSRERNEQFF. The DNA for the CDR3 is TGTGCCACTAGATCGCGGGAGCGCAATGAGCAGTTCTTC.

The chain joins TRBV11-1 to TRBJ1-1, with D possibly being TRBD1 (5 bases). This CDR3 contains 11 residues. Trimming pared 6 bases from V and 7 bases from J, leaving 9 bases between. CDR1 and CDR2 from the germline V gene are SGHAT and FQDESV (reference sequence). In DNA form, the CDR3 reads TGTGCCAGCAGAAGGGGCGTTGAAGCTTTCTTT. This gives the protein CASRRGVEAFF.

V is TRBV4-1 and J is TRBJ2-1; TRBD2 matches 10 bases. Unmatched junction bases numbered 10, after V lost 8 bases and J lost 6 bases. CDR3 length: 15 residues. CDR1 and CDR2 (germline): MGHRA, YSYEKL. CDR3 loop: CASGSGRGQSNEQFF. DNA of the CDR3: TGCGCCAGCGGAAGCGGGAGGGGACAGAGCAATGAGCAGTTCTTC.

This sequence joins TRBV6-5 and TRBJ1-1, with D possibly TRBD1 on 6 matching bases. Germline CDR1 and CDR2: MNHEY and SVGAGI. V lost 1 base and J lost 7, with 16 bases in between. The CDR3 has 15 residues. CDR3 in DNA: TGTGCCAGCAGTTACTTATATTCGGGGGGGCGTGAAGCTTTCTTT. This codes for CASSYLYSGGREAFF.

The chain employs TRBV9 and TRBJ2-4, with 13 bases that match TRBD2. The CDR3 runs 17 residues. Germline trimming cut 3 bases from V and 0 bases from J; bases unmatched to any gene: 3. Per germline, CDR1 SGDLS and CDR2 YYNGEE. Here the CDR3 DNA reads TGTGCCAGCAGCGCCGGACTAGCGGGAGTAGCCAAAAACATTCAGTACTTC. Translated: CASSAGLAGVAKNIQYF.

V gene TRBV2 combines with J gene TRBJ2-5, with 14 nucleotides matching TRBD2. Trimming removed 6 bases from V and 5 bases from J; junction bases left unmatched: 11. Germline CDR1 is SNHLY and CDR2 is FYNNEI. The CDR3 has 17 residues. This CDR3 is CASSPGTSGRANETQYF. CDR3 in DNA: TGTGCCAGCAGCCCGGGGACTAGCGGGAGAGCAAACGAGACCCAGTACTTC.

The DNA for the CDR3 is TGTGCCAGCAGCTTAATCGCGGGACTAGACAATGAGCAGTTCTTC. It yields the protein CASSLIAGLDNEQFF. The chain uses TRBV11-3 and TRBJ2-1; 8 bases are a match to TRBD2. Germline V gene data show CDR1 as SGHNT and CDR2 as YENEEA. CDR3 size: 15 residues. Trimming cost V 2 bases and J 5 bases; bases outside gene matches: 5.

V usage is TRBV5-1 and J usage is TRBJ1-3; D may be TRBD1 (6 bases). The V gene's germline CDR1 is SGHRS and CDR2 YFSETQ. The ends were cut back, 4 bases at V and 2 bases at J, with 10 bases in the middle. The CDR3 covers 14 residues. Written as DNA, the CDR3 is TGCGCCAGCAGCCTCGACAGGACTGGAAACACCATATATTTT. Amino acids: CASSLDRTGNTIYF.

This clone occurred once. The rearrangement links TRBV19 to TRBJ2-2, with D perhaps matching TRBD2 (6 bases). Trimming stripped 7 bases from V and 4 bases from J, with 13 bases between. Germline lookup yields CDR1 LNHDA and CDR2 SQIVND (reference sequence). The CDR3 sequence is 14 residues long. The CDR3 protein is CASKSHGGTGELFF. The CDR3, as DNA: TGTGCCAGTAAATCCCACGGGGGCACCGGGGAGCTGTTTTTT.